This T cell receptor beta chain originates from a study of T cells in tuberculosis. As for the study in general: In South Africa, adults with active tuberculosis were compared with IGRA-negative and latently infected IGRA-positive adolescents. Study-level points and caveats: Selection depended on which cryopreserved specimens were available.

Remarks on this clone: Antigen unknown.

Trimming cost V 5 bases and J 1 base; bases outside gene matches: 4. CDR1 and CDR2 from the germline V gene are SGHRS and YFSETQ. CDR3 length: 15 residues. Only in-frame clones appear in the TCRdb table, and some are missing; sequencing was by immunoSEQ multiplex PCR. This table holds fewer than 40,000 clones, less than 97% found once. Each clinical donor contributed on average approximately 93,000 T cells from unsorted cryopreserved PBMC. The chain recombines TRBV5-1 with TRBJ1-2; 11 bases line up with TRBD1. The sequencing sample was made of PBMCs. The receptor's source is a donor aged 10 to 29 with latent tuberculosis or without tuberculosis infection. CDR3 DNA: TGCGCCAGCAGAGGACAGGGGGCTCTTAACTATGGCTACACCTTC. Its translation: CASRGQGALNYGYTF.